The clone carrying this TCR beta chain appeared a single time. Its antigen is currently unknown. The PCR contained 60 Vbeta and 13 Jbeta primers. Using immunoSEQ multiplex PCR, the repertoire was profiled, and TCRdb retains in-frame clones only, with some absent. The sample includes 160,000 or so clones, 75% to 80% of them seen just once. The record originates from a study of cytomegalovirus exposure and HLA in healthy donors. General observations from the study: TCR beta V- and J-gene trimming was later associated with a missense DCLRE1C variant.

Trimming shortened V by 5 bases and J by 1 base, and 9 bases separated the two germline ends. Germline CDR1 is SGHAT and CDR2 is FQDESV (reference sequence). CDR3 length: 13 amino acids. The material sequenced was PBMCs. The origin of this receptor is a woman in her thirties or forties in good health and CMV-seronegative. The V gene is TRBV11-1, the J gene TRBJ2-7; D is unresolved. CDR3 in DNA: TGTGCCAGCAGCATGACACTGTCCTACGAGCAGTACTTC. Its protein product is CASSMTLSYEQYF. Together with reference TRBV11-1 and TRBJ2-7, the CDR3 gives the full variable domain: EAEVAQSPRYKITEKSQAVAFWCDPISGHATLYWYRQILGQGPELLVQFQDESVVDDSQLPKDRFSAERLKGVDSTLKIQPAELGDSAMYLCASSMTLSYEQYFGPGTRLTVT.